This TCR beta chain was recovered during a study of shared clonotypes between healthy human individuals. Overall study: There were three CD4 naive, three CD4 memory, two CD8 naive and one CD8 memory plates per donor.

Researchers ran the assay at a deep level. Original handling: Junction-only sequences without quality scores were provided by ImmunoSEQ, so filtering was different. Assay: immunoSEQ multiplex PCR; the TCRdb copy retains only in-frame clones and omits some. The V and J calls and the clone size are those of that table, but D and trimming were determined from the DNA. The sample has over a million clones, approximately 68% seen once; the top ten hold about 1.5%. General study points: Naive subsets usually exceeded memory subsets in estimated richness.

Notes on this clone: Its antigen remains unknown.

The specimen sequenced was memory CD4+ T cells sorted from blood. As for subset: CD45RA-negative fraction. The clonotype comes from a man aged 18 to 29 in good health.

The chain's CDR3 is CASSLLAGGLYEQYF. CDR3 sequence (DNA): TGTGCCAGCAGCTTACTAGCGGGAGGCCTCTACGAGCAGTACTTC. This sequence joins TRBV7-9 and TRBJ2-7; 11 bases are a match to TRBD2. The CDR3 is 15 residues long. J gave up 3 bases and V 2 bases, and 3 bases lay outside the gene matches. Looked up from germline, CDR1 is SEHNR and CDR2 is FQNEAQ (reference sequence).